This T cell receptor beta chain was recovered during a study of blood T cell repertoires in COVID-19. Overall study: Sites across the United States, Italy and Spain contributed samples from acute and convalescent COVID-19.

With V trimmed by 8 bases and J by 3 bases, 9 bases remained unmatched. In germline, CDR1 is SGHRS, CDR2 YFSETQ. The CDR3 runs 14 residues. Measured with immunoSEQ multiplex PCR; TCRdb has only the in-frame clones, and not every one. This sample has 250,000 to 300,000 clones, with 85% to 90% found just once. V usage is TRBV5-1 and J usage is TRBJ2-3; TRBD2 agrees at 7 bases. The sample consisted of peripheral blood. The TCR sequence derives from a woman aged 50 to 65 with COVID-19, enrolled during active disease. Here the CDR3 reads CASEKGSGTDTQYF. DNA for the CDR3: TGCGCCAGTGAGAAGGGTAGCGGGACAGATACGCAGTATTTT.